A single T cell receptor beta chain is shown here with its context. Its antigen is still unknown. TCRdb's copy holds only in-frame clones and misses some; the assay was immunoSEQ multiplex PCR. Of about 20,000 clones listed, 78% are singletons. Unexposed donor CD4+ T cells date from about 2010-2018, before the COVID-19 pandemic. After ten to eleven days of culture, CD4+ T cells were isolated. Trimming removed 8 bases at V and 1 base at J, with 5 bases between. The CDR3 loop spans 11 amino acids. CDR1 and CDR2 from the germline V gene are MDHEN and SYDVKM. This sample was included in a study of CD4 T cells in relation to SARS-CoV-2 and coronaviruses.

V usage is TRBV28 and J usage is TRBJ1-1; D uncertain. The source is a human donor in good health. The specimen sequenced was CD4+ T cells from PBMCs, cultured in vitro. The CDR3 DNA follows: TGTGCCAGCCTGGGGAACACTGAAGCTTTCTTT. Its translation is CASLGNTEAFF.